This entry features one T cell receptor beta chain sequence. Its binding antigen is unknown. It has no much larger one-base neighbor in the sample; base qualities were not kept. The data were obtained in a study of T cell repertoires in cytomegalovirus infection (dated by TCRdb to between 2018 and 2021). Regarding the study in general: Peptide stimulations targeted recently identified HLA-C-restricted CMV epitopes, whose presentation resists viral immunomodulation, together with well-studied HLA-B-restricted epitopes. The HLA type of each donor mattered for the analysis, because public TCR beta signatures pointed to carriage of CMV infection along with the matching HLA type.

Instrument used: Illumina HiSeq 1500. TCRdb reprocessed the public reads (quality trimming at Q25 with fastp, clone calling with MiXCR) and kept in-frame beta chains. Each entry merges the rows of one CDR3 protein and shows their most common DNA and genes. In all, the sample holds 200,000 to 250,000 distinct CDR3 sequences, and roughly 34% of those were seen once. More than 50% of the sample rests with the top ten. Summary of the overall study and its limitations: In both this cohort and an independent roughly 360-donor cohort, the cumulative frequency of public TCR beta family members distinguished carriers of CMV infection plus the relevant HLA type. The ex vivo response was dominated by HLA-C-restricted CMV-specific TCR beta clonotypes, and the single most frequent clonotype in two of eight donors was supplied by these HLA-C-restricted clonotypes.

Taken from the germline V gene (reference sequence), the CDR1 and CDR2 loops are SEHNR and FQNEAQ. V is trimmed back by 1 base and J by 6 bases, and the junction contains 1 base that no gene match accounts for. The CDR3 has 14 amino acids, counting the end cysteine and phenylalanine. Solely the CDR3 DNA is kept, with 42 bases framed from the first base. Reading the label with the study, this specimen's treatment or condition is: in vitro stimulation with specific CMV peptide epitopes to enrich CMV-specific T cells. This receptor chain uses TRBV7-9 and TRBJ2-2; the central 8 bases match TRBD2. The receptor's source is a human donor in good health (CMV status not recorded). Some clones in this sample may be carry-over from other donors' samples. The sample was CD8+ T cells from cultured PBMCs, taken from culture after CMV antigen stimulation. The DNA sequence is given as TGTGCCAGCAGCTTAGGACTAGCGCCCGGGGAGCTGTTTTTT. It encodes CASSLGLAPGELFF.